This entry describes one T cell receptor beta chain. In the study's own analysis: Quantification of nucleated cells was approximated via reference gene primer amplification. Here immunoSEQ multiplex PCR was the method, and the copy in TCRdb shows in-frame clones only, minus some. That table is the source of V, J and clone size, and D and trimming were worked out from the DNA. The repertoire holds under 200,000 clones, around 80% seen once, with about 7% in the top ten. The data are from a study of blood T cell repertoires in COVID-19. Study information: T cells, B-cell-depleted T cells, or PBMCs supplied cDNA or gDNA.

Trimming shortened V by 5 bases and J by 3 bases, and 19 bases separated the two germline ends. This CDR3 contains 16 residues. Germline lookup yields CDR1 SGHVS and CDR2 FQNEAQ. The chain is built from TRBV7-8 and TRBJ1-1; TRBD1 is a possible D gene (6 bases). This receptor was obtained from a man between 65 and 80 years old with active or convalescent COVID-19. Sequencing was done on a sample of peripheral blood. The CDR3 sequence is CASSERRQVTDTEAFF. The DNA of the CDR3 is TGTGCCAGCAGCGAACGACGACAGGTTACTGACACTGAAGCTTTCTTT. The whole variable domain, filled in from reference TRBV7-8 and TRBJ1-1, reads GAGVSQSPRYKVAKRGQDVALRCDPISGHVSLFWYQQALGQGPEFLTYFQNEAQLDKSGLPSDRFFAERPEGSVSTLKIQRTQQEDSAVYLCASSERRQVTDTEAFFGQGTRLTVV.